This T cell receptor (beta chain) was observed in a study of Tregs in tolerant kidney transplant recipients. Overall study results and limits: The most relevant donor-specific Treg TCRbeta repertoire apparently came from expansion with activated donor B cells. The small number of patients limits these findings pending further validation.

This clone appeared a single time. Its antigen is undetermined. In germline, CDR1 is LNHNV, CDR2 YYDKDF (reference sequence). The CDR3 has 17 amino acids. Trimming cost V 0 bases and J 2 bases, with 15 bases left between them. Some clones are missing from TCRdb's copy, which holds only in-frame ones; the method was immunoSEQ multiplex PCR. This table has about 15,000 clones, approximately 92% appearing once. Unstimulated regulatory T cells (CD4+CD25+CD127-), CD4+CD25- non-regulatory cells, CD4 and CD8 cells were FACS-sorted from thawed PBMCs. The receptor was derived from a human donor in good health. The V call is TRBV15, the J call TRBJ2-3, with a possible D match to TRBD2 (6 bases). Sequencing was done on a sample of CD8+ T cells from blood. CDR3 nucleotide sequence: TGTGCCACCAGCAGAGATATGGCAGGGAGGCCCACAGATACGCAGTATTTT. It translates to CATSRDMAGRPTDTQYF.